This T cell receptor beta chain is drawn from a study of blood T cell repertoires in COVID-19. Study information: Some COVID-19 samples were acute and others convalescent; all came from the United States, Italy and Spain. The analysed material was cDNA or gDNA that came from T cells, B-cell-depleted T cells, or PBMCs.

The germline V gene has CDR1 KGHSH and CDR2 LQKENI. V lost 3 bases and J 5 bases, leaving 13 bases between the germline ends. The CDR3 covers 14 residues. Here immunoSEQ multiplex PCR was the method, and the copy in TCRdb shows in-frame clones only, minus some. The sample has under 200,000 clones, about 93% seen once. Material: peripheral blood. The TCR sequence derives from a man aged 45 to 65 with acute or convalescent COVID-19. This rearrangement joins TRBV18 to TRBJ2-5; D remains ambiguous. The CDR3 spells CASSPFHMQETQYF. In DNA form, the CDR3 reads TGTGCCAGCTCACCCTTTCATATGCAGGAGACCCAGTACTTC. Full variable domain (outside the CDR3, taken from reference TRBV18 and TRBJ2-5): NAGVMQNPRHLVRRRGQEARLRCSPMKGHSHVYWYRQLPEEGLKFMVYLQKENIIDESGMPKERFSAEFPKEGPSILRIQQVVRGDSAAYFCASSPFHMQETQYFGPGTRLLVL.